This T cell receptor (beta chain) emerged from a study of graft-versus-host responses after intestinal transplantation. Study summary: Following induction with anti-thymocyte globulin, all recipients were given tacrolimus and steroids for about 3 years.

As concerns this clone: The target antigen is unknown.

This CDR3 contains 15 residues. The germline V gene encodes CDR1 SGHTA and CDR2 FQGNSA. The germline V and J ends were trimmed by 4 bases and 4 bases, with 15 bases remaining between them. General observations from the study: Researchers found GvH clones in recipient marrow, and some showed up first in ileum or blood. High graft-versus-host to host-versus-graft T cell clonal ratios marked allografts of patients with graft-donor macrochimerism.

Sequenced by immunoSEQ multiplex PCR; TCRdb stores in-frame clones only, minus some. The sample consists of 85,000 to 100,000 clones, roughly 90% of them appearing once. The chain is built from TRBV7-2 and TRBJ2-3, with D perhaps matching TRBD1 (5 bases). This clonotype was obtained from a human donor who received an intestinal transplant. The sequencing used unstimulated CD4+ T cells sorted from spleen or lymph node cells, collected before intestinal transplant. The CDR3 nucleotides are TGTGCCAGCAGCTACCCTCGGCAGGGCCCAGATACGCAGTATTTT. This encodes CASSYPRQGPDTQYF.